This is a list of T cell receptor beta chains from one sample in a study of blood T cell repertoires in COVID-19. Generated by immunoSEQ multiplex PCR, the TCRdb table keeps only in-frame clones and is missing some. The table has 240,000 or so clones, around 87% seen once. The sample consisted of peripheral blood. These receptors were taken from a woman aged 70-85 years with active or convalescent COVID-19. Each CDR3 is given with its conserved first and last residue. The order of the fields is V gene, clone size, D gene, J gene, CDR3 protein, CDR3 DNA. D genes are given only for firm matches. Some rows mark clone size as missing; the rest say once, few, many or name a class of expanded clone.

v_call: TRBV14; clone_size: -; d_call: -; j_call: TRBJ1-1; cdr3_aa: CASSQRGGAPLVAFF; cdr3_nt: TGTGCCAGCAGCCAGCGCGGGGGCGCACCCCTGGTAGCTTTCTTT
v_call: TRBV9; clone_size: -; d_call: -; j_call: TRBJ2-1; cdr3_aa: CASSGPTQGNEQFF; cdr3_nt: TGTGCCAGCAGCGGCCCGACACAGGGAAATGAGCAGTTCTTC
v_call: TRBV18; clone_size: -; d_call: -; j_call: TRBJ1-2; cdr3_aa: CASSPDTSNGYTF; cdr3_nt: TGTGCCAGCTCACCTGACACATCAAATGGCTACACCTTC
v_call: TRBV3-1/TRBV3-2; clone_size: -; d_call: TRBD2; j_call: TRBJ2-1; cdr3_aa: CASSRGGAGNEQFF; cdr3_nt: TGTGCCAGCAGCCGCGGGGGGGCGGGCAATGAGCAGTTCTTC
v_call: TRBV7-9; clone_size: -; d_call: -; j_call: TRBJ2-2; cdr3_aa: CASSSFQGIGELFF; cdr3_nt: TGTGCCAGCAGCTCTTTTCAGGGAATTGGGGAGCTGTTTTTT
v_call: TRBV11-2; clone_size: -; d_call: -; j_call: TRBJ2-3; cdr3_aa: CASSLVTFTDTQYF; cdr3_nt: TGTGCCAGCAGCTTAGTAACATTCACAGATACGCAGTATTTT
v_call: TRBV16; clone_size: -; d_call: -; j_call: TRBJ2-7; cdr3_aa: CASSRQGQRPSYEQYF; cdr3_nt: TGTGCCAGCAGCCGCCAAGGACAGCGACCATCCTACGAGCAGTACTTC
v_call: TRBV2; clone_size: -; d_call: TRBD1; j_call: TRBJ1-6; cdr3_aa: CASSEGDRRNSPLHF; cdr3_nt: TGTGCCAGCAGTGAAGGGGACAGGCGGAATTCACCCCTCCACTTT
v_call: TRBV7-9; clone_size: -; d_call: -; j_call: TRBJ2-1; cdr3_aa: CASSWGAYNEQFF; cdr3_nt: TGTGCCAGCAGCTGGGGAGCCTACAATGAGCAGTTCTTC
v_call: TRBV7-2; clone_size: once; d_call: -; j_call: TRBJ2-3; cdr3_aa: CASSPSAIGGTDTQYF; cdr3_nt: TGTGCCAGCAGCCCGAGCGCTATCGGGGGCACAGATACGCAGTATTTT
v_call: TRBV5-1; clone_size: -; d_call: -; j_call: TRBJ2-2; cdr3_aa: CASSLGNILNTGELFF; cdr3_nt: TGCGCCAGCAGCTTGGGAAACATCCTGAACACCGGGGAGCTGTTTTTT
v_call: TRBV5-4; clone_size: once; d_call: -; j_call: TRBJ2-2; cdr3_aa: CASSPQATGELFF; cdr3_nt: TGTGCCAGCAGCCCTCAGGCCACCGGGGAGCTGTTTTTT
v_call: TRBV15; clone_size: -; d_call: -; j_call: TRBJ2-7; cdr3_aa: CATSRDRVSLEQYF; cdr3_nt: TGTGCCACCAGCAGAGACAGGGTCTCCCTCGAGCAGTACTTC
v_call: TRBV6-5; clone_size: -; d_call: -; j_call: TRBJ1-3; cdr3_aa: CASRSPGLSGNTIYF; cdr3_nt: TGTGCCAGCAGAAGTCCGGGACTCTCTGGAAACACCATATATTTT
v_call: TRBV19; clone_size: -; d_call: TRBD2; j_call: TRBJ2-3; cdr3_aa: CASHSGRGTSITDTQYF; cdr3_nt: TGTGCCAGTCATAGCGGGCGCGGGACTAGCATCACAGATACGCAGTATTTT
v_call: TRBV3-1/TRBV3-2; clone_size: -; d_call: TRBD1; j_call: TRBJ2-7; cdr3_aa: CASSPGQGGPSSYEQYF; cdr3_nt: TGTGCCAGCAGCCCCGGACAGGGGGGGCCAAGCTCCTACGAGCAGTACTTC
v_call: TRBV19; clone_size: -; d_call: -; j_call: TRBJ2-1; cdr3_aa: CASSTTAVPYNEQFF; cdr3_nt: TGTGCCAGTAGTACCACAGCGGTCCCCTACAATGAGCAGTTCTTC
v_call: TRBV19; clone_size: -; d_call: -; j_call: TRBJ2-2; cdr3_aa: CASSIPYLSKIFTGELFF; cdr3_nt: TGTGCCAGTAGTATTCCTTACCTAAGTAAAATCTTCACCGGGGAGCTGTTTTTT
v_call: TRBV10-1; clone_size: -; d_call: -; j_call: TRBJ2-7; cdr3_aa: CASSEGQLTSYEQYF; cdr3_nt: TGCGCCAGCAGTGAGGGACAGTTAACTTCCTACGAGCAGTACTTC
v_call: TRBV5-1; clone_size: -; d_call: -; j_call: TRBJ1-1; cdr3_aa: CASSNPTREEAFF; cdr3_nt: TGCGCCAGCAGCAATCCTACTAGGGAAGAAGCTTTCTTT
v_call: TRBV29-1; clone_size: -; d_call: -; j_call: TRBJ2-3; cdr3_aa: CSVLGLGLITDTQYF; cdr3_nt: TGCAGCGTTCTGGGACTCGGGTTGATCACAGATACGCAGTATTTT
v_call: TRBV7-9; clone_size: -; d_call: -; j_call: TRBJ2-7; cdr3_aa: CASSDFWAGSERRDEQYF; cdr3_nt: TGTGCCAGCAGTGATTTTTGGGCTGGGAGCGAGCGGAGGGACGAGCAGTACTTC
v_call: TRBV18; clone_size: -; d_call: -; j_call: TRBJ1-4; cdr3_aa: CASSPLELNEKLFF; cdr3_nt: TGTGCCAGCTCACCCCTGGAGCTTAATGAAAAACTGTTTTTT
v_call: TRBV7-8; clone_size: -; d_call: TRBD2; j_call: TRBJ2-3; cdr3_aa: CASSLHYRLAGGQPDTQYF; cdr3_nt: TGTGCCAGCAGCTTACACTATAGACTAGCGGGGGGGCAACCAGATACGCAGTATTTT
v_call: TRBV5-8; clone_size: -; d_call: -; j_call: TRBJ1-5; cdr3_aa: CASSLGGRGNQPQHF; cdr3_nt: TGTGCCAGCAGTCTCGGGGGACGGGGAAATCAGCCCCAGCATTTT
v_call: TRBV6-5; clone_size: -; d_call: -; j_call: TRBJ1-5; cdr3_aa: CASSSSGNRQPQHF; cdr3_nt: TGTGCCAGCAGTTCATCAGGGAACCGGCAGCCCCAGCATTTT
v_call: TRBV5-8; clone_size: -; d_call: -; j_call: TRBJ1-1; cdr3_aa: CASSLTGNTEAFF; cdr3_nt: TGTGCCAGCAGCTTAACCGGGAACACTGAAGCTTTCTTT
v_call: TRBV3-1/TRBV3-2; clone_size: -; d_call: -; j_call: TRBJ2-7; cdr3_aa: CASSQDLGPLYF; cdr3_nt: TGTGCCAGCAGCCAAGATCTGGGCCCTCTCTACTTC
v_call: TRBV6-6; clone_size: -; d_call: TRBD1; j_call: TRBJ2-5; cdr3_aa: CASSYGDRGDQYF; cdr3_nt: TGTGCCAGCAGTTACGGGGACAGGGGCGATCAGTACTTC
v_call: TRBV6-5; clone_size: -; d_call: -; j_call: TRBJ1-4; cdr3_aa: CASSYGTPNEKLFF; cdr3_nt: TGTGCCAGCAGTTATGGTACACCTAATGAAAAACTGTTTTTT
v_call: TRBV29-1; clone_size: -; d_call: -; j_call: TRBJ1-5; cdr3_aa: CSVGQNSNQPQHF; cdr3_nt: TGCAGCGTGGGCCAGAATAGCAATCAGCCCCAGCATTTT
v_call: TRBV4-1; clone_size: -; d_call: -; j_call: TRBJ1-3; cdr3_aa: CASSQEGPEAFGNTIYF; cdr3_nt: TGCGCCAGCAGCCAAGAGGGTCCCGAGGCGTTTGGAAACACCATATATTTT
v_call: TRBV6-5; clone_size: -; d_call: -; j_call: TRBJ1-6; cdr3_aa: CASSLGPGGYNSPLHF; cdr3_nt: TGTGCCAGCAGTTTGGGGCCAGGCGGTTATAATTCACCCCTCCACTTT
v_call: TRBV7-8; clone_size: -; d_call: TRBD1; j_call: TRBJ1-2; cdr3_aa: CASSLVQGQVSGYTF; cdr3_nt: TGTGCCAGCAGCTTAGTGCAGGGACAGGTCTCTGGCTACACCTTC
v_call: TRBV6-5; clone_size: once; d_call: -; j_call: TRBJ1-2; cdr3_aa: CASRRGGEYGYTF; cdr3_nt: TGTGCCAGCAGGCGGGGTGGGGAATATGGCTACACCTTC
v_call: TRBV27; clone_size: -; d_call: TRBD2; j_call: TRBJ2-5; cdr3_aa: CASSLPGRLETQYF; cdr3_nt: TGTGCCAGCAGTTTACCCGGGAGGTTGGAGACCCAGTACTTC
v_call: TRBV7-9; clone_size: -; d_call: TRBD1; j_call: TRBJ1-1; cdr3_aa: CASSGWGQGGVRNTEAFF; cdr3_nt: TGTGCCAGCAGCGGTTGGGGACAGGGAGGAGTGAGGAACACTGAAGCTTTCTTT
v_call: TRBV18; clone_size: -; d_call: -; j_call: TRBJ1-1; cdr3_aa: CASSPALMNTEAFF; cdr3_nt: TGTGCCAGCTCACCGGCCCTTATGAACACTGAAGCTTTCTTT
v_call: TRBV3-1/TRBV3-2; clone_size: -; d_call: -; j_call: TRBJ2-5; cdr3_aa: CASSHQRGQGTQYF; cdr3_nt: TGTGCCAGCAGCCATCAAAGGGGCCAAGGGACCCAGTACTTC
v_call: TRBV19; clone_size: -; d_call: -; j_call: TRBJ2-3; cdr3_aa: CASSEGVRTQYF; cdr3_nt: TGTGCCAGTTCCGAAGGGGTCCGGACGCAGTATTTT
v_call: TRBV6-2/TRBV6-3; clone_size: -; d_call: TRBD1; j_call: TRBJ1-5; cdr3_aa: CASSYPGQGAQPQHF; cdr3_nt: TGTGCCAGCAGTTACCCTGGACAGGGGGCTCAGCCCCAGCATTTT
v_call: TRBV5-1; clone_size: -; d_call: TRBD1; j_call: TRBJ1-5; cdr3_aa: CASRYLGRDRVTGPVGNQPQHF; cdr3_nt: TGCGCTAGCCGCTACCTAGGCCGGGACAGGGTGACGGGGCCGGTGGGGAATCAGCCCCAGCATTTT
v_call: TRBV20-1; clone_size: -; d_call: -; j_call: TRBJ1-3; cdr3_aa: CSASDRPGNTIYF; cdr3_nt: TGCAGTGCTAGTGACAGGCCTGGAAACACCATATATTTT
v_call: TRBV12-3/TRBV12-4; clone_size: -; d_call: -; j_call: TRBJ1-5; cdr3_aa: CASNLDLNQPQHF; cdr3_nt: TGTGCCAGCAATTTGGACTTGAACCAGCCCCAGCATTTT
v_call: TRBV5-1; clone_size: -; d_call: TRBD1; j_call: TRBJ2-1; cdr3_aa: CASSLISRGRAFNEQFF; cdr3_nt: TGCGCCAGCAGCTTGATATCCAGGGGGCGAGCTTTCAATGAGCAGTTCTTC
v_call: TRBV19; clone_size: -; d_call: -; j_call: TRBJ1-2; cdr3_aa: CASTPGSVYGYTF; cdr3_nt: TGTGCCAGTACCCCCGGTTCGGTCTATGGCTACACCTTC
v_call: TRBV13; clone_size: -; d_call: -; j_call: TRBJ1-1; cdr3_aa: CASSSTILSTANTEAFF; cdr3_nt: TGTGCCAGCAGCTCCACAATCCTCTCGACAGCGAACACTGAAGCTTTCTTT
v_call: TRBV5-1; clone_size: -; d_call: TRBD2; j_call: TRBJ2-5; cdr3_aa: CASSLGTSGGKTQYF; cdr3_nt: TGCGCCAGCAGCTTGGGGACTAGCGGGGGGAAGACCCAGTACTTC
v_call: TRBV29-1; clone_size: -; d_call: -; j_call: TRBJ2-2; cdr3_aa: CSVQGPGYTGELFF; cdr3_nt: TGCAGCGTCCAGGGCCCTGGGTACACCGGGGAGCTGTTTTTT
v_call: TRBV4-3; clone_size: -; d_call: TRBD1; j_call: TRBJ1-2; cdr3_aa: CASSQGTGGAGGYTF; cdr3_nt: TGCGCCAGCAGCCAGGGGACAGGGGGCGCAGGAGGCTACACCTTC
v_call: TRBV6-5; clone_size: -; d_call: TRBD1; j_call: TRBJ1-1; cdr3_aa: CASSSTGANTEAFF; cdr3_nt: TGTGCCAGCAGCTCGACAGGGGCCAACACTGAAGCTTTCTTT
v_call: TRBV5-1; clone_size: few; d_call: -; j_call: TRBJ2-7; cdr3_aa: CASSLDIYEQYF; cdr3_nt: TGCGCCAGCAGCTTGGATATCTACGAGCAGTACTTC
v_call: TRBV5-5; clone_size: -; d_call: -; j_call: TRBJ2-1; cdr3_aa: CASSLYVSPRNEQFF; cdr3_nt: TGTGCCAGCAGCCTATACGTATCCCCCCGCAATGAGCAGTTCTTC
v_call: TRBV19; clone_size: -; d_call: TRBD1; j_call: TRBJ1-5; cdr3_aa: CASSTQGYRGNQPQHF; cdr3_nt: TGTGCCAGTAGTACACAGGGGTACAGGGGCAATCAGCCCCAGCATTTT
v_call: TRBV19; clone_size: -; d_call: -; j_call: TRBJ1-5; cdr3_aa: CASSIRERQPQHF; cdr3_nt: TGTGCCAGTAGTATACGGGAGCGCCAGCCCCAGCATTTT